Listed below are T cell receptor beta chains from one sample, sequenced in a study of blood T cell repertoires in COVID-19. Clones were read by immunoSEQ multiplex PCR, and TCRdb kept only the in-frame ones, dropping some. The sample contains under 350,000 clones, over 85% of which appear only once. Sequenced: peripheral blood. These receptor sequences come from a woman aged 25 to 39 with COVID-19, enrolled during active disease. Each CDR3 is given with its conserved first and last residue. The D gene is left open where the match is weak. Size values are once, few and many counts, or a class for expanded clones, and some rows have none.

D	size	V	J	DNA	CDR3
TRBD1	NA	TRBV4-1	TRBJ1-6	TGCGCCAGCAGCCAGGTGCAGGGGGATAATTCACCCCTCCACTTT	CASSQVQGDNSPLHF
NA	NA	TRBV27	TRBJ2-7	TGTGCCAGCAGTTTATCGCCCGAGCTCCGCGAGCAGTACTTC	CASSLSPELREQYF
TRBD1	NA	TRBV5-1	TRBJ2-1	TGCGCCAGCAGCCGCCGGGACAGGGTATCCTACAATGAGCAGTTCTTC	CASSRRDRVSYNEQFF
NA	NA	TRBV5-6	TRBJ2-5	TGTGCCAGCAGCTTGGGGGGGCTGGGAGAGACCCAGTACTTC	CASSLGGLGETQYF
NA	NA	TRBV5-1	TRBJ1-6	TGCGCCAGCAGCTTGGCCTCGGGTAATTCACCCCTCCACTTT	CASSLASGNSPLHF
TRBD1	NA	TRBV24-1	TRBJ2-1	TGTGCCACCAGTGATTTACGGCAGGGGGACAATGAGCAGTTCTTC	CATSDLRQGDNEQFF
TRBD2	once	TRBV3-1/TRBV3-2	TRBJ2-3	TGTGCCAGCAGCCCGACAGGAGCCGGGGGGGCCACAGATACGCAGTATTTT	CASSPTGAGGATDTQYF
TRBD1	NA	TRBV2	TRBJ1-2	TGTGCCAGCAGTGAAAAGGGATTGGACAGGGCTCACGGTCCTGATGGCTACACCTTC	CASSEKGLDRAHGPDGYTF
NA	NA	TRBV7-9	TRBJ1-3	TGTGCCAGCAGCTCTACTGGAAACACCATATATTTT	CASSSTGNTIYF
TRBD2	NA	TRBV19	TRBJ2-1	TGTGCCAGTAGTATTGACGGGGGGGAGTCCTACAATGAGCAGTTCTTC	CASSIDGGESYNEQFF
NA	NA	TRBV24-1	TRBJ1-5	TGTGCCACCAGTGATCCGAGGGAGGACCAGCCCCAGCATTTT	CATSDPREDQPQHF
TRBD1	NA	TRBV28	TRBJ2-4	TGTGCCAGCAGTTGGGCGGGACAGGGAAAAGACATTCAGTACTTC	CASSWAGQGKDIQYF
NA	NA	TRBV19	TRBJ1-1	TGTGCCAGTAGTATAGCCGGTGGGGGAGGGTACACTGAAGCTTTCTTT	CASSIAGGGGYTEAFF
TRBD1	NA	TRBV24-1	TRBJ2-5	TGTGCCACCAGTGACTCCGGGACAGGCACAGAGACCCAGTACTTC	CATSDSGTGTETQYF
NA	NA	TRBV11-2	TRBJ1-6	TGTGCCAGCAGCTTAGCCCATCCCCGCACCAGGGCCTCTAATTCACCCCTCCACTTT	CASSLAHPRTRASNSPLHF
NA	NA	TRBV7-2	TRBJ1-4	TGTGCCAGCAGCTTAGGGAGCGCAGATGTGACCGAAAAACTGTTTTTT	CASSLGSADVTEKLFF
TRBD2	NA	TRBV7-2	TRBJ2-1	TGTGCCAGCAGCTCTAGCGGGGGGGCCTTCGATGAGCAGTTCTTC	CASSSSGGAFDEQFF
NA	NA	TRBV4-2	TRBJ2-3	TGTGCCAGCAGCCAAGGCAGGGATACGCAGTATTTT	CASSQGRDTQYF
TRBD1	NA	TRBV11-2	TRBJ2-1	TGTGCCAGCAGCGTCTTTGACAGGGTCTATGAGCAGTTCTTC	CASSVFDRVYEQFF
NA	NA	TRBV4-3	TRBJ1-1	TGCGCCAGCAGCCAAGATAGGGGGTTGAACACTGAAGCTTTCTTT	CASSQDRGLNTEAFF
NA	once	TRBV2	TRBJ2-5	TGTGCCGGGGGGACAGAACAAGAGACCCAGTACTTC	CAGGTEQETQYF
TRBD2	NA	TRBV7-8	TRBJ2-1	TGTGCCAGCAGCGACCGGACTAGTTCGAATGAGCAGTTCTTC	CASSDRTSSNEQFF
NA	NA	TRBV13	TRBJ2-3	TGTGCCAGCAGCCCCGGGACATACGATACGCAGTATTTT	CASSPGTYDTQYF
TRBD1	NA	TRBV18	TRBJ2-5	TGTGCCAGCTCACCACCGGGGACAGCACAAGAGACCCAGTACTTC	CASSPPGTAQETQYF
NA	NA	TRBV14	TRBJ1-5	TGTGCCAGCAGCCACAGCAGGGATCAGCCCCAGCATTTT	CASSHSRDQPQHF
TRBD1	NA	TRBV9	TRBJ1-2	TGTGCCAGCAGCGACCGACAGGGACCCTATGGCTACACCTTC	CASSDRQGPYGYTF
NA	NA	TRBV5-8	TRBJ1-1	TGTGCCAGCAGCTTATGGGCAGGGAGGAATCCTGAAGCTTTCTTT	CASSLWAGRNPEAFF
TRBD2	NA	TRBV2	TRBJ2-1	TGTGCCAGCAGTACCGGCGGGGACTACAATGAGCGGTTCTTC	CASSTGGDYNERFF
NA	NA	TRBV7-3	TRBJ1-1	TGTGCCAGCAGTCCAGGGCCCGACACTGAAGCTTTCTTT	CASSPGPDTEAFF
TRBD1	NA	TRBV5-4	TRBJ1-6	TGTGCCAGCAGCTTGCCCGGGACAGGGCAATCACCCCTCCACTTT	CASSLPGTGQSPLHF
NA	NA	TRBV19	TRBJ1-2	TGTGCCAGTAGCCCACCAGCGGGGCGGATCTATGGCTACACCTTC	CASSPPAGRIYGYTF
TRBD1	NA	TRBV5-1	TRBJ2-5	TGCGCCAGCAGCCCGGGACAGGGGGATAGCCAGACCCAGTACTTC	CASSPGQGDSQTQYF
TRBD1	NA	TRBV5-4	TRBJ1-2	TGTGCCAGCAGCTTGGTCGGGACAGTATATGGCTACACCTTC	CASSLVGTVYGYTF
NA	NA	TRBV5-5	TRBJ1-4	TGTGCCAGCAGCTCCGACTATTCCAGCCCGAATGAAAAACTGTTTTTT	CASSSDYSSPNEKLFF
NA	NA	TRBV5-4	TRBJ2-1	TGTGCTACAGGGACATCCTACAATGAGCAGTTCTTC	CATGTSYNEQFF
NA	NA	TRBV2	TRBJ1-6	TGTGCCAGCAGTAAAATGAGGGATCAAGGTTCACCCCTCCACTTT	CASSKMRDQGSPLHF
NA	NA	TRBV19	TRBJ1-1	TGTGCCAGCCTCAACAGGCCCATGAACACTGAAGCTTTCTTT	CASLNRPMNTEAFF
NA	NA	TRBV30	TRBJ1-6	TGTGCCTGGAGTTCAACTCTCGGTTCACCCCTCCACTTT	CAWSSTLGSPLHF
NA	few	TRBV2	TRBJ2-5	TGTGCCAGCACAACCGGGACTCCCACGGAGACCCAGTACTTC	CASTTGTPTETQYF
NA	NA	TRBV5-1	TRBJ2-3	TGCGCCAGCAGCTCAAACAGGGAAGATACGCAGTATTTT	CASSSNREDTQYF
TRBD1	NA	TRBV27	TRBJ1-1	TGTGCCAGCAGTTTAGGGACAGGGTATAACACTGAAGCTTTCTTT	CASSLGTGYNTEAFF